The T cell receptor beta chain under discussion was sequenced for a study of shared clonotypes between healthy human individuals. Study at large: Researchers assigned three CD4 naive, three CD4 memory, two CD8 naive and one CD8 memory plate to each donor.

The CDR3 extends over 15 amino acids. At the deep level, the assay was run. Sequenced by immunoSEQ multiplex PCR; TCRdb stores in-frame clones only, minus some. The repertoire has 500,000 to 700,000 clones, roughly 95% of them found once; the top ten carry 0.11%. Naive-designated CD8 cells lacked CD45RO, were positively enriched for CCR7, and omitted terminally differentiated effector memory CD45RA+ cells. Donors comprised only Caucasian adults living in Nashville, Tennessee. This receptor was identified in a woman in her twenties or thirties in good health. This chain joins TRBV12-2 and TRBJ2-7; TRBD1, the D gene given by the table, was not confirmed from the DNA. TRBV12-2 corresponds to a pseudogene. Sequencing was done on a sample of naive CD8+ T cells sorted from blood. DNA of the CDR3: TGTGCAAGTCGCCTATTCCGGGACAACTCCTACGAGCAGTACTTC. This sequence encodes CASRLFRDNSYEQYF.